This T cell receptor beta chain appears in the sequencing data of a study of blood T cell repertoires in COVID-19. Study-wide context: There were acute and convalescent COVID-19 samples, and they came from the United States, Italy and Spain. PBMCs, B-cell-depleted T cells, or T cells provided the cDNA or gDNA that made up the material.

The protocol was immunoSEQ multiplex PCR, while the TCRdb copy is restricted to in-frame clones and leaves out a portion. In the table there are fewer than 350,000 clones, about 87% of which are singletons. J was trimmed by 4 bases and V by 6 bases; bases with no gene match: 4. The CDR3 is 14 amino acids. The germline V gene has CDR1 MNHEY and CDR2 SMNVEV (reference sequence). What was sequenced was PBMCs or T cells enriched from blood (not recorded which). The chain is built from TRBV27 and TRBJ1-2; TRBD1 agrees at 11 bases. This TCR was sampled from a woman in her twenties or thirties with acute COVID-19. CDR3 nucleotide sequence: TGTGCCAGCAGATTCGGACAGGGGGCCTATGGCTACACCTTC. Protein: CASRFGQGAYGYTF.